These 8 T cell receptor beta chains share one sample of origin, sequenced in a study of cytomegalovirus exposure and HLA in healthy donors. The PCR was carried out with 60 Vbeta primers and 13 Jbeta primers. Sequenced by immunoSEQ multiplex PCR; TCRdb stores in-frame clones only, minus some. The data show 30,000 or so clones, less than 70% seen once. The specimen sequenced was PBMCs. These receptors all stem from a middle-aged man in good health and CMV-seropositive.

The chain is built from TRBV5-4 and TRBJ1-1; no reliable D call. Between the trimmed V and J ends, which lost 1 base and 1 base, there was a span of 8 bases. Germline CDR1 is SGHNT and CDR2 is YYREEE (reference sequence). This CDR3 has 14 amino acids. The CDR3 region is CASSLNAGNTEAFF. CDR3 sequence (DNA): TGTGCCAGCAGCTTGAATGCCGGGAACACTGAAGCTTTCTTT.

This chain joins TRBV5-1 and TRBJ2-1, with 7 bases lining up with TRBD2. CDR1 SGHRS and CDR2 YFSETQ come from the germline V gene. V lost 4 bases, J lost 4 bases, and 8 bases stayed unmatched. This CDR3 comprises 15 residues. The CDR3 loop is CASSGGAGRYNEQFF. The CDR3 DNA is TGCGCCAGCAGCGGGGGAGCGGGGCGATACAATGAGCAGTTCTTC.

This chain uses TRBV27 with TRBJ1-1; tentative D call: TRBD1 (6 bases). This CDR3 has 12 residues. The V end was cut by 6 bases, the J end by 1 base, with 6 bases between. Germline V CDR1 and CDR2: MNHEY, SMNVEV (reference sequence). The CDR3 protein is CASRTGNTEAFF. The CDR3 DNA sequence: TGTGCCAGCAGGACAGGGAACACTGAAGCTTTCTTT.

This clone was seen a few times. This sequence joins TRBV25-1 and TRBJ1-2, with D hard to call. Trimming cost V 4 bases and J 10 bases, with 7 bases left between them. Germline-derived CDR1 and CDR2 are MGHDK and SYGVNS. This CDR3 is built from 10 residues. The CDR3 DNA is TGTGCCAGCAGTGGAGGGTCCTACACCTTC. Encoded protein: CASSGGSYTF.

V usage is TRBV5-1 and J usage is TRBJ2-7, with 8 bases that match TRBD1. The CDR3 covers 15 residues. CDR1 is SGHRS, CDR2 YFSETQ, per germline. J gave up 0 bases and V 5 bases, and 7 bases lay outside the gene matches. DNA of the CDR3: TGCGCCAGCAGTTACTGGACAGGGAGCTCCTACGAGCAGTACTTC. It is translated as CASSYWTGSSYEQYF.

The chain recombines TRBV6-5 with TRBJ2-7; TRBD2 agrees at 10 bases. Germline CDR1 is MNHEY and CDR2 is SVGAGI. V shed 5 bases and J 4 bases; nucleotides not matched to a gene: 8. CDR3 length: 15 amino acids. The CDR3 bases are TGTGCCAGCAGTACAAATAGCGGGGGGAGGTACGAGCAGTACTTC. Amino acids: CASSTNSGGRYEQYF.

V gene TRBV6-4 combines with J gene TRBJ1-4; the D gene is possibly TRBD1 (5 bases). CDR1 is MRHNA and CDR2 is SNTAGT in the germline V gene. The CDR3 is 14 amino acids. The V and J ends lost 4 bases and 4 bases respectively, with 10 bases between them. CDR3 protein: CASSGLQDNEKLFF. The DNA for the CDR3 is TGTGCCAGCAGTGGTTTACAGGATAATGAAAAACTGTTTTTT.

This chain links TRBV30 with TRBJ2-1, with 7 bases that match TRBD1. Germline loops: CDR1 GTSNPN, CDR2 SVGIG (reference sequence). This CDR3 has 14 amino acids. Unmatched junction bases numbered 9, after V lost 5 bases and J lost 5 bases. CDR3 DNA: TGTGCCTGGGCAACAGGGGCCGATCACAATGAGCAGTTCTTC. Its translation: CAWATGADHNEQFF.